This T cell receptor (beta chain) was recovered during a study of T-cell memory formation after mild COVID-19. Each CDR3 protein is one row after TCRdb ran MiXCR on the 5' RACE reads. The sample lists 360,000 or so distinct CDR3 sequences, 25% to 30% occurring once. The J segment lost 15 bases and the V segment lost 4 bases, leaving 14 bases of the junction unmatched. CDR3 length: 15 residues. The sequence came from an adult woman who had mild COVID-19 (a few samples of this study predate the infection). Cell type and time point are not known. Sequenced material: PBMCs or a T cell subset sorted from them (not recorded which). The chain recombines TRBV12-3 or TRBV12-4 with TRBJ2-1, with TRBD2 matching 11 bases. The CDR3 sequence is CASSSTPGSGREGFF. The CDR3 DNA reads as TGTGCCAGCAGTTCCACCCCGGGTAGCGGGAGGGAAGGGTTCTTC.